The 10 T cell receptor beta chains given below trace back to one sample, sequenced in a study of blood T cell repertoires in COVID-19. TCRdb's table, derived via immunoSEQ multiplex PCR, lists solely in-frame clones and lacks some. Altogether about 140,000 clones are present, around 80% being singletons, with the ten largest covering under 2%. Sequenced input: PBMCs or T cells enriched from blood (not recorded which). The source is a woman aged 18 to 35 who had been exposed to COVID-19.

The chain joins TRBV20-1 to TRBJ1-1; no firm D call. The V gene's germline CDR1 is DFQATT and CDR2 SNEGSKA (reference sequence). V dropped 3 bases and J dropped 6 bases, with 8 bases sitting between them. The CDR3 has 11 residues. The DNA for the CDR3 is TGCAGTGCTAGTACCGGGGCTGAAGCTTTCTTT. It yields the protein CSASTGAEAFF.

The chain has TRBV15 and TRBJ1-2; D might be TRBD1 (6 bases). V was cut by 0 bases and J by 10 bases, with 15 bases left in between. The CDR3 is made up of 14 amino acids. Germline V CDR1 and CDR2: LNHNV, YYDKDF (reference sequence). CDR3 residues: CATSRDQGLGVYTF. The CDR3 DNA is TGTGCCACCAGCAGAGATCAGGGGTTAGGTGTCTACACCTTC.

The chain recombines TRBV21-1 with TRBJ1-1; the table names TRBD1, a call not compared with the DNA. TRBV21-1 is listed as a pseudogene. The CDR3 loop spans 15 amino acids. CDR3 nucleotide sequence: TGTGCCAGCAGCCCTAGGGACACCCCGGACACTGAAGCTTTCTTT. It encodes CASSPRDTPDTEAFF.

J is TRBJ2-1 and V is TRBV4-3, with 7 nucleotides matching TRBD1. CDR1 is LGHNA, CDR2 YSLEER, per germline. The CDR3 is made up of 19 amino acids. Trimming took 3 bases from V and 0 from J; bases not matched to a gene: 14. Here the CDR3 DNA reads TGCGCCAGCAGCCAGGACAGGTTGGATTTCCGGGACTCCTACAATGAGCAGTTCTTC. It yields the protein CASSQDRLDFRDSYNEQFF.

The V call is TRBV2, the J call TRBJ2-7, with 8 bases aligning to TRBD1. With V trimmed by 8 bases and J by 4 bases, 7 bases remained unmatched. CDR1 SNHLY and CDR2 FYNNEI come from the germline V gene. CDR3 size: 13 residues. As DNA, the CDR3 is TGTGCCAGCCCAAGGACAGGGTCGTACGAGCAGTACTTC. Amino acid sequence: CASPRTGSYEQYF.

The chain carries TRBV6-5 and TRBJ1-5, with D perhaps matching TRBD1 (6 bases). CDR1 and CDR2 from the germline V gene are MNHEY and SVGAGI. V dropped 6 bases and J dropped 5 bases, with 14 bases sitting between them. This CDR3 has 14 amino acids. CDR3: CASSLRDNYQPQHF. The CDR3 DNA sequence: TGTGCCAGCAGCCTCCGGGACAACTATCAGCCCCAGCATTTT.

This clone was recorded a few times. J is TRBJ1-5 and V is TRBV28; D unclear. V was clipped by 3 bases and J by 6 bases, with 15 bases between them. This CDR3 region has 15 residues. Germline V gives CDR1 MDHEN, CDR2 SYDVKM. The CDR3 loop is CASSFRGERSQPQHF. DNA of the CDR3: TGTGCCAGCAGTTTCAGAGGCGAGAGGAGTCAGCCCCAGCATTTT.

The gene calls are TRBV5-6 and TRBJ2-3; no firm D call. CDR3 length equals 13 residues. The germline V gene has CDR1 SGHDT and CDR2 YYEEEE. The germline V and J ends were trimmed by 1 base and 0 bases, with 3 bases remaining between them. The CDR3 loop is CASSLPSTDTQYF. For the CDR3, the DNA is TGTGCCAGCAGCTTGCCTAGCACAGATACGCAGTATTTT.

This clone was detected a few times. CDR3 sequence: CASSLVVSSHTDTQYF. The CDR3, as DNA: TGTGCCAGCAGCTTGGTGGTTAGCAGCCACACAGATACGCAGTATTTT. The genes are TRBV5-8 and TRBJ2-3; no firm D call. V shed 0 bases and J shed 2 bases, with 13 bases lying between them. Germline CDR1 SGHTS, CDR2 YDEGEE. CDR3 length: 16 residues.

V gene TRBV4-1 combines with J gene TRBJ1-6, with TRBD1 identical over 10 bases. The CDR3 totals 16 residues. Trimming removed 5 bases from V and 6 bases from J; junction bases left unmatched: 7. In germline, CDR1 is MGHRA, CDR2 YSYEKL. The CDR3 loop reads CASSMAGQGLNSPLHF. CDR3 in DNA: TGCGCCAGCAGCATGGCGGGACAGGGGCTTAATTCACCCCTCCACTTT.